Below are 16 T cell receptor beta chains sequenced from a single sample in a study of post-analysis software for immune sequencing data. These TCRs are of unknown antigen specificity. Tagging with unique molecular identifiers was a feature of the TCR beta cDNA libraries. TCRdb used MiXCR to reprocess the PCR reads, holding one entry per CDR3 protein. The sample lists roughly 870,000 distinct CDR3 sequences, about 53% occurring once. Study-wide points: Elevated frequency relative to controls characterized 4 or 5 TRBV segments in patients, TRBV5-6, TRBV5-1 and TRBV20-1 among them.

The material sequenced was blood. These receptors were taken from a girl between 5 and 17 years old with multiple sclerosis.

This clonotype was detected only once. The chain carries TRBV5-5 and TRBJ2-5; possibly TRBD1 for D (5 bases). The CDR3 is 14 residues long. Germline assignment: CDR1 SGHKS and CDR2 YYEKEE (reference sequence). V was pared by 4 bases and J by 1 base, with 11 bases between. CDR3 loop: CASSHDSAQETQYF. The CDR3 DNA follows: TGTGCCAGCAGCCACGACAGCGCCCAAGAGACCCAGTACTTC.

This clonotype has a single count. This chain connects TRBV10-2 to TRBJ2-7; D unclear. The closer fit of TRBJ2-5 to the DNA end suggests the J call may be wrong. The CDR3 runs to 10 residues. CDR1 is WSHSY and CDR2 is SAAADI in the germline V gene. CDR3 sequence reads: CASGIETQYF. The CDR3 DNA is TGCGCCAGCGGGATAGAGACCCAGTACTTC.

The chain carries TRBV20-1 and TRBJ2-4; 10 bases map to TRBD2. The junction had 8 bases not matched to a gene; V was cut back by 3 bases and J by 0 bases. The CDR3 covers 17 residues. The germline CDR1 and CDR2 sequences are DFQATT and SNEGSKA (reference sequence). CDR3 nucleotides: TGCAGTGCTAGGTTAGCGGGAGGCCTACTAGCCAAAAACATTCAGTACTTC. Encoded protein: CSARLAGGLLAKNIQYF.

The J gene is TRBJ2-1, the V gene TRBV4-2, with 10 positions matching TRBD1. The CDR3 has 17 residues. V lost 2 bases, J lost 3 bases, and 7 bases stayed unmatched. Germline V CDR1 and CDR2: LGHNA, YNFKEQ. The CDR3 DNA sequence: TGTGCCAGCAGCCAACAAGGACAGGGGGGAAACTACAATGAGCAGTTCTTC. Translated: CASSQQGQGGNYNEQFF.

This clonotype was counted at least ten times. The chain recombines TRBV12-3 or TRBV12-4 with TRBJ2-1; perhaps TRBD1 as D (5 bases). The CDR3 totals 11 residues. Between the trimmed V and J ends, which lost 2 bases and 12 bases, there was a span of 8 bases. CDR3 in DNA: TGTGCCAGCAGTTTATTAGGGGTGCAGTTCTTC. Encoded protein: CASSLLGVQFF.

The J gene is TRBJ2-4, the V gene TRBV6-1; tentatively, D is TRBD1 (6 bases). TRBJ2-7 matches the DNA end more closely, so the J call is doubtful. The CDR3 runs 14 residues. Per the germline V gene, CDR1 is MNHNS and CDR2 is SASEGT. CDR3 in amino acids: CASREDSPPYEQYF. In DNA form, the CDR3 reads TGTGCCAGCAGGGAGGACAGTCCTCCCTACGAGCAGTACTTC.

V and J are TRBV7-2 and TRBJ1-5; TRBD1 is a possible D gene (6 bases). Trimming removed 6 bases at V and 0 bases at J, with 27 bases between. The CDR3 runs 20 residues. Germline values: CDR1 SGHTA, CDR2 FQGNSA. The CDR3 sequence is CASSTARRLDSLNSNQPQHF. CDR3 nucleotides: TGTGCCAGCAGTACCGCCCGCCGGCTGGACAGCCTTAATAGCAATCAGCCCCAGCATTTT.

J is TRBJ2-6 and V is TRBV6-5, with a possible D match to TRBD2 (5 bases). Germline CDR1 is MNHEY and CDR2 is SVGAGI. With 2 bases removed from V and 0 bases from J, the gap between germline ends came to 11 bases. The CDR3 is 17 residues long. This chain's CDR3 is CASSYNGVSSGANVLTF. The CDR3 DNA follows: TGTGCCAGCAGTTACAACGGGGTTAGCTCTGGGGCCAACGTCCTGACTTTC.

This chain connects TRBV7-3 to TRBJ2-1; D perhaps matches TRBD2 (6 bases). The CDR3 totals 15 residues. V lost 5 bases to trimming and J lost 6 bases, with 17 bases between them. CDR1 is SGHTA, CDR2 FQGTGA, per germline. The DNA for the CDR3 is TGTGCCAGCAGCCCACGGGACTCCGACCCCAATGAGCAGTTCTTC. Encoded protein: CASSPRDSDPNEQFF.

The CDR3 reads CASSRRQGSSYEQYF. The CDR3 DNA reads as TGTGCCAGCAGTCGCCGACAGGGTAGCTCCTACGAGCAGTACTTC. V gene TRBV6-5 combines with J gene TRBJ2-7; 7 bases are a match to TRBD1. Germline V gene lookup returns CDR1 MNHEY and CDR2 SVGAGI. V shed 5 bases and J 0 bases; nucleotides not matched to a gene: 7. This CDR3 spans 15 amino acids.

The chain is built from TRBV2 and TRBJ2-5; the match to TRBD2 covers 12 bases. The DNA end favors TRBJ2-7, so the J call may be wrong. From germline, CDR1 is SNHLY and CDR2 FYNNEI. The CDR3 contains 18 residues. The CDR3 is CASREASGRARPEYEQYF. The CDR3 coding sequence is TGTGCCAGCAGAGAGGCTAGCGGGAGGGCCCGGCCGGAATACGAGCAGTACTTC.

The V and J genes are TRBV14 and TRBJ2-4; D may be TRBD2 (5 bases). The germline gives CDR1 SGHDN, CDR2 FVKESK. This CDR3 is 14 amino acids long. The ends were cut back, 3 bases at V and 6 bases at J, with 12 bases in the middle. CDR3 residues: CASSQPGRRNIQYF. The CDR3 DNA is TGTGCCAGCAGCCAGCCGGGAAGAAGAAACATTCAGTACTTC.

This clonotype showed up just a few times. The J gene is TRBJ2-3, the V gene TRBV29-1; TRBD1 matches 8 bases. The trim removed 4 bases at V and 0 bases at J, leaving 3 bases unmatched. Germline assignment: CDR1 SQVTM and CDR2 ANQGSEA. The CDR3 is made up of 14 amino acids. DNA of the CDR3: TGCAGCGTTGTGTGGACAGGGAGCACAGATACGCAGTATTTT. Protein product: CSVVWTGSTDTQYF.

This clonotype was counted at least ten times. Germline and junction disagree at one end, which may indicate a read error. The chain couples TRBV5-1 to TRBJ1-2; TRBD1 matches at 9 bases. This CDR3 is built from 15 residues. Germline lookup yields CDR1 SGHRS and CDR2 YFSETQ. The CDR3 region is CASSLGGQGNYGYTF. CDR3 coding DNA: TGTGCCAGCAGCTTAGGGGGACAGGGAAACTATGGCTACACCTTC.

This clonotype was recorded a few times. The chain recombines TRBV7-9 with TRBJ2-7, with 11 nucleotides matching TRBD2. Germline V gives CDR1 SEHNR, CDR2 FQNEAQ (reference sequence). The CDR3 covers 15 residues. V trimming: 5 bases; J trimming: 2 bases; junction bases outside the gene matches: 5. The CDR3 nucleotides read TGTGCCAGCAGCGTAACTAGCGGGAGCACCTACGAGCAGTACTTC. It codes for CASSVTSGSTYEQYF.

V and J are TRBV7-9 and TRBJ2-5; D is possibly TRBD2 (6 bases). The CDR3 loop spans 14 amino acids. Germline V gene sequence: CDR1 SEHNR, CDR2 FQNEAQ (reference sequence). Trimming removed 1 base from V and 11 bases from J, with 17 bases in between. The CDR3 nucleotides are TGTGCCAGCAGCTTAGAGGCGGCCGCACGGGAGCAGTACTTC. Encoded protein: CASSLEAAAREQYF.